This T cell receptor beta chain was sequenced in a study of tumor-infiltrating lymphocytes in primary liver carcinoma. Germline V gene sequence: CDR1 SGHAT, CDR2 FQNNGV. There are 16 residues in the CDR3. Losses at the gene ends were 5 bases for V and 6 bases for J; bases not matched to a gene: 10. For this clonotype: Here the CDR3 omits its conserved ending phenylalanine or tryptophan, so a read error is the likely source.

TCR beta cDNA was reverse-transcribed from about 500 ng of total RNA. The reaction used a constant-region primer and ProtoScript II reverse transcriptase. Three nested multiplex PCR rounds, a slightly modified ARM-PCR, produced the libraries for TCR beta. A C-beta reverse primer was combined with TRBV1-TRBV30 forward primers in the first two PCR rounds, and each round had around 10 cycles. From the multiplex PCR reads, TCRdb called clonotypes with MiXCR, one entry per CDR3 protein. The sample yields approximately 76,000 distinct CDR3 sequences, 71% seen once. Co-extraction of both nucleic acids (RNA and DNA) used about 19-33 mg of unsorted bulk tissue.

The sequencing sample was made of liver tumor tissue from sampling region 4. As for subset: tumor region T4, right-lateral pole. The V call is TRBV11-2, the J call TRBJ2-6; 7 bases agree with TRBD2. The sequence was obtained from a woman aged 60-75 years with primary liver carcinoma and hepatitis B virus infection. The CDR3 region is CASSGWEGFEANVLTL. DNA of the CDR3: TGTGCCAGCAGCGGCTGGGAGGGTTTTGAGGCCAACGTCCTGACTCTC.